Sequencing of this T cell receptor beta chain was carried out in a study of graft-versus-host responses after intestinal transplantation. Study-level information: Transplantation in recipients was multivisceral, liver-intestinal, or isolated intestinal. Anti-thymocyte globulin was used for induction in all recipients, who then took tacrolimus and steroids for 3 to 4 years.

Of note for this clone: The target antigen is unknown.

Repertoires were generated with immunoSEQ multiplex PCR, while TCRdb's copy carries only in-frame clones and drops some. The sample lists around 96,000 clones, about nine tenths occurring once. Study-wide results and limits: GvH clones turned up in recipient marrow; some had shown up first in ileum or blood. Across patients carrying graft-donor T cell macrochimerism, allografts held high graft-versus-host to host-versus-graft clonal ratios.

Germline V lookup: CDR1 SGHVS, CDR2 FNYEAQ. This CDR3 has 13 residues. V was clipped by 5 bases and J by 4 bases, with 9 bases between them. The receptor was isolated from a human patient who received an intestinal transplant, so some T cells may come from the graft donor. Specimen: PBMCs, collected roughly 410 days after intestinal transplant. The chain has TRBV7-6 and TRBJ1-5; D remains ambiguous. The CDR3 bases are TGTGCCAGCAGCCCTGTCGATAATCAGCCCCAGCATTTT. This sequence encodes CASSPVDNQPQHF.